What follows are 17 T cell receptor beta chains derived from one specimen sequenced in a study of blood T cell repertoires in COVID-19. The method was immunoSEQ multiplex PCR; TCRdb's version includes in-frame clones alone and lacks a portion of them. The sample carries over 300,000 clones, 80% to 90% recorded once. Sequenced material: PBMCs or T cells enriched from blood (not recorded which). These TCRs come from a man aged 30 to 39 who had recovered from COVID-19.

The V call is TRBV7-6, the J call TRBJ1-6; D is unclear. V was pared by 0 bases and J by 4 bases, with 7 bases between. Germline V gene data show CDR1 as SGHVS and CDR2 as FNYEAQ. The CDR3 consists of 15 residues. CDR3 amino acids: CASSLARDYNSPLHF. CDR3 coding DNA: TGTGCCAGCAGCTTAGCCCGAGATTATAATTCACCCCTCCACTTT.

This clone was detected only once. The chain links TRBV5-4 to TRBJ2-5, with D possibly matching TRBD2 (6 bases). The CDR3 spans 14 residues. Trimming pared 2 bases from V and 2 bases from J, leaving 10 bases between. Germline loops: CDR1 SGHNT, CDR2 YYREEE (reference sequence). The CDR3 sequence is CASSFGGEQETQYF. The CDR3, as DNA: TGTGCCAGCAGCTTTGGAGGGGAGCAAGAGACCCAGTACTTC.

The rearrangement uses TRBV5-1 and TRBJ1-5; D is possibly TRBD1 (6 bases). Germline V CDR1 and CDR2: SGHRS, YFSETQ. This CDR3 is 14 amino acids long. Trimming removed 5 bases from V and 8 bases from J, with 17 bases in between. The CDR3 loop reads CASSYSGGREPQHF. CDR3 DNA sequence: TGCGCCAGCAGTTATAGTGGGGGCAGGGAGCCCCAGCATTTT. The full variable domain, rest sourced from reference TRBV5-1 and TRBJ1-5, is KAGVTQTPRYLIKTRGQQVTLSCSPISGHRSVSWYQQTPGQGLQFLFEYFSETQRNKGNFPGRFSGRQFSNSRSEMNVSTLELGDSALYLCASSYSGGREPQHFGDGTRLSIL.

About this clone: The same CDR3 can be traced to other DNA sequences in this sample. This rearrangement joins TRBV27 to TRBJ2-7, with D possibly TRBD1 on 5 matching bases. Trimming stripped 4 bases from V and 2 bases from J, with 9 bases between. Germline CDR1 is MNHEY and CDR2 is SMNVEV (reference sequence). CDR3 length equals 13 residues. CDR3 nucleotide sequence: TGTGCCAGCAGTTATCAGGGAACCTACGAGCAGTACTTC. Translated: CASSYQGTYEQYF.

The chain uses TRBV10-3 and TRBJ1-1; possible D gene TRBD1, 6 bases. There are 12 residues in the CDR3. Germline CDR1 reads ENHRY; CDR2 reads SYGVKD. Trimming stripped 7 bases from V and 3 bases from J, with 9 bases between. CDR3 in amino acids: CAIKEGDTEAFF. The CDR3 DNA follows: TGTGCCATCAAAGAGGGGGACACTGAAGCTTTCTTT.

The chain carries TRBV30 and TRBJ2-7; D possibly corresponds to TRBD2 (5 bases). CDR3 length: 12 amino acids. Trimming left V 5 bases short and J 6 bases short, with 14 bases between. CDR1 is GTSNPN and CDR2 is SVGIG in the germline V gene (reference sequence). CDR3 nucleotide sequence: TGTGCCTGGGGTCTTAGCGCCTCCGAGCAGTACTTC. Its translation is CAWGLSASEQYF.

The rearrangement uses TRBV19 and TRBJ1-5; TRBD1 is a possible D gene (6 bases). V was pared by 7 bases and J by 6 bases, with 19 bases between. The germline V gene encodes CDR1 LNHDA and CDR2 SQIVND (reference sequence). The CDR3 has 15 residues. The CDR3 DNA follows: TGTGCCAGTAACCTACAGGGATATTTGTTTCAGCCCCAGCATTTT. Its translation: CASNLQGYLFQPQHF.

V and J are TRBV11-3 and TRBJ2-2; the match to TRBD1 covers 9 bases. V lost 6 bases, J lost 7 bases, and 6 bases stayed unmatched. The germline V gene encodes CDR1 SGHNT and CDR2 YENEEA. CDR3 length equals 14 residues. DNA of the CDR3: TGTGCCAGCAGTCACGGACAGGGGTTCGGGGAGCTGTTTTTT. Translated, it gives CASSHGQGFGELFF.

The rearrangement joins TRBV5-1 to TRBJ2-1, with TRBD1 matching over 7 bases. CDR1 and CDR2 from the germline V gene are SGHRS and YFSETQ. CDR3 length: 17 residues. Losses at the gene ends were 0 bases for V and 7 bases for J; bases not matched to a gene: 13. The CDR3 sequence is CASSLGDRSLIFNEQFF. The CDR3 DNA reads TGCGCCAGCAGCTTGGGGGACAGATCGTTGATCTTTAATGAGCAGTTCTTC.

The chain uses TRBV5-4 and TRBJ1-1; 7 bases align to TRBD1. The germline V gene has CDR1 SGHNT and CDR2 YYREEE (reference sequence). The CDR3 contains 15 residues. The V and J ends lost 3 bases and 5 bases, in that order; junction bases with no gene match: 10. Here the CDR3 DNA reads TGTGCCAGCAGCTCTCATTACGACAGGGTAACTGAAGCTTTCTTT. It specifies CASSSHYDRVTEAFF.

The V call is TRBV19, the J call TRBJ1-1, with D tentatively TRBD1 (6 bases). The CDR3 totals 14 residues. The germline V gene encodes CDR1 LNHDA and CDR2 SQIVND (reference sequence). The germline V and J ends were trimmed by 4 bases and 1 base, with 10 bases remaining between them. The CDR3 DNA follows: TGTGCCAGTAGTACCGGGACACCGAACACTGAAGCTTTCTTT. Translation: CASSTGTPNTEAFF.

The rearrangement links TRBV13 to TRBJ2-1, with 12 nucleotides matching TRBD2. The J segment lost 2 bases and the V segment lost 6 bases, leaving 8 bases of the junction unmatched. This CDR3 spans 17 amino acids. Germline CDR1 PRHDT, CDR2 FYEKMQ (reference sequence). CDR3 in amino acids: CASSTTSGGLTYNEQFF. CDR3 bases: TGTGCCAGCAGTACGACTAGCGGGGGTTTAACCTACAATGAGCAGTTCTTC.

V is TRBV9 and J is TRBJ1-5, with a weak D call TRBD1 (5 bases). The germline V gene has CDR1 SGDLS and CDR2 YYNGEE. The CDR3 has 15 residues. Trimming cost V 0 bases and J 7 bases, with 14 bases left between them. CDR3 amino acids: CASSVDGGYSQPQHF. The CDR3 DNA sequence: TGTGCCAGCAGCGTAGATGGGGGGTACTCCCAGCCCCAGCATTTT. Supplemented by reference TRBV9 and TRBJ1-5, the full variable domain reads DSGVTQTPKHLITATGQRVTLRCSPRSGDLSVYWYQQSLDQGLQFLIQYYNGEERAKGNILERFSAQQFPDLHSELNLSSLELGDSALYFCASSVDGGYSQPQHFGDGTRLSIL.

The chain joins TRBV6-5 to TRBJ1-5, with D possibly being TRBD1 (5 bases). This CDR3 contains 15 residues. Germline V gene data show CDR1 as MNHEY and CDR2 as SVGAGI. Trimming removed 5 bases from V and 0 bases from J, with 11 bases in between. In DNA, the CDR3 is TGTGCCAGCAGTAGCCACAGGAATAGCAATCAGCCCCAGCATTTT. Residues: CASSSHRNSNQPQHF.

This chain connects TRBV3-1 (or the pseudogene TRBV3-2) to TRBJ1-5; D not certain. The CDR3 length is 19 residues. CDR1 and CDR2 from the germline V gene are LGHDT and YNNKEL (reference sequence). Trimming took 0 bases from V and 5 from J, leaving 23 bases between them. CDR3 nucleotide sequence: TGTGCCAGCAGCCAAGATTTTCCCGTCCCTGGCAGGTCTGATCAGCCCCAGCATTTT. This codes for CASSQDFPVPGRSDQPQHF.

V usage is TRBV29-1 and J usage is TRBJ2-2; TRBD2 aligns across 12 bases. CDR3 size: 15 residues. Per the germline V gene, CDR1 is SQVTM and CDR2 is ANQGSEA. V trimming: 4 bases; J trimming: 6 bases; junction bases outside the gene matches: 6. The CDR3 DNA is TGCAGCGTTGCCACTAGCGGGGGGCACTCCGGGGAGCTGTTTTTT. Translating it yields CSVATSGGHSGELFF.

The CDR3 loop is CASSPGQGNGYTF. The DNA for the CDR3 is TGTGCCAGCAGCCCTGGACAGGGGAATGGCTACACCTTC. The chain joins TRBV3-1 (or the pseudogene TRBV3-2) to TRBJ1-2; 9 bases align to TRBD1. The length of the CDR3 is 13 residues. Germline V gene data show CDR1 as LGHDT and CDR2 as YNNKEL (reference sequence). After removal of 4 bases from V and 6 bases from J, the junction contained 3 bases not matched to a gene.